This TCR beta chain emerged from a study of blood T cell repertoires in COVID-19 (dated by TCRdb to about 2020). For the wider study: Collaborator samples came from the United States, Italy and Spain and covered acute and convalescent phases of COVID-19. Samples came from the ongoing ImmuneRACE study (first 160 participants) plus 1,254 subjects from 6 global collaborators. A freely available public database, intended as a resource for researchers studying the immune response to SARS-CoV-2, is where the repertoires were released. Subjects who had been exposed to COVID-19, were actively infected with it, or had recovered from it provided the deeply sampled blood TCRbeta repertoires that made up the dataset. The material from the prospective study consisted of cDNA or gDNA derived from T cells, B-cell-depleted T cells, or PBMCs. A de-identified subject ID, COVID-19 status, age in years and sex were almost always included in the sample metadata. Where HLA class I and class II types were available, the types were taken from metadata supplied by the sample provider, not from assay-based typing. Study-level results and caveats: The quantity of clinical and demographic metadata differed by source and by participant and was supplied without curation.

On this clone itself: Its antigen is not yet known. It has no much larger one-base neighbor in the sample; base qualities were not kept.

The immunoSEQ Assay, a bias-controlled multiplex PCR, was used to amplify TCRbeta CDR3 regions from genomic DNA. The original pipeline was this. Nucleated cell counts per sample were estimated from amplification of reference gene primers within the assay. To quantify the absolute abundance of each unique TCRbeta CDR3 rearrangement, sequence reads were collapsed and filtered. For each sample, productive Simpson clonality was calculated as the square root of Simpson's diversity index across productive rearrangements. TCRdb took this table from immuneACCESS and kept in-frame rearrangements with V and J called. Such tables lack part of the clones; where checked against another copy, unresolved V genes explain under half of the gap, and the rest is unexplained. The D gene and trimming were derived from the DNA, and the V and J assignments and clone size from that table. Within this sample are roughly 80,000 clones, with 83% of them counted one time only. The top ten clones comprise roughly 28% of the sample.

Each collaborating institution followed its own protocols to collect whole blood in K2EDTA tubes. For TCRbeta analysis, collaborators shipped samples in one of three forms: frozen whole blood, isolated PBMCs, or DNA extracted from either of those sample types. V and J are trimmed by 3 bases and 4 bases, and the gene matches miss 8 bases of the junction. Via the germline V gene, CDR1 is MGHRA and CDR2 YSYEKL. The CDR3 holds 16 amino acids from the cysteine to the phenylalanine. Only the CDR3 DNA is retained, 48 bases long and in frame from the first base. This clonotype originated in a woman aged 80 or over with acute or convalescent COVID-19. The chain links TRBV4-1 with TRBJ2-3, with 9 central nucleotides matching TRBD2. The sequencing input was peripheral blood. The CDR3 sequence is CASSHLGLALPDTQYF. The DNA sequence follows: TGCGCCAGCAGCCACCTAGGACTAGCGTTACCAGATACGCAGTATTTT.